Given below is one T cell receptor (beta chain) in context. The data belong to a study of cytomegalovirus exposure and HLA in healthy donors. Germline-derived CDR1 and CDR2 are SGHTA and FQGNSA. V was clipped by 4 bases and J by 8 bases; unmatched bases: 10. The CDR3 consists of 15 residues. The PCR was carried out with 60 Vbeta primers and 13 Jbeta primers. Produced via immunoSEQ multiplex PCR; TCRdb's table is partial and in-frame only. The sample includes approximately 150,000 clones, 77% seen only once; the top ten take approximately 2.4%. The J gene is TRBJ2-1, the V gene TRBV7-2, with 8 bases that match TRBD2. The sequence derives from a woman aged 35 to 49 in good health and CMV-seropositive. The sample comprised PBMCs. CDR3 amino acids: CASSYSSGSGDEQFF. The CDR3 region has the DNA TGTGCCAGCAGCTACTCGAGCGGGAGTGGCGATGAGCAGTTCTTC.